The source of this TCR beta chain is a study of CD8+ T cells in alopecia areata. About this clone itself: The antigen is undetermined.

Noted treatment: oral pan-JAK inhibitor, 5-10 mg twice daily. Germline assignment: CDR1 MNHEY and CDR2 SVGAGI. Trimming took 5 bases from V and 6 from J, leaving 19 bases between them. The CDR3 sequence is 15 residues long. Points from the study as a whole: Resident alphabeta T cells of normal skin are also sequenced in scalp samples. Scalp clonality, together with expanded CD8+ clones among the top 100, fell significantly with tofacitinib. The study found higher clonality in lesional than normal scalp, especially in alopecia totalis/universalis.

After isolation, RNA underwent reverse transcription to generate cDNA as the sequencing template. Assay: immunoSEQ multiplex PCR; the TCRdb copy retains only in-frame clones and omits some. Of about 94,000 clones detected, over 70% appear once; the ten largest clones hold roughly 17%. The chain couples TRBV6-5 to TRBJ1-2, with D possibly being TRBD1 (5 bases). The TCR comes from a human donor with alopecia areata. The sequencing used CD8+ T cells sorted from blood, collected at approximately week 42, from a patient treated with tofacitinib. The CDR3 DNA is TGTGCCAGCAGTACATGGAGTAGCGGGACTGATGGCTACACCTTC. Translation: CASSTWSSGTDGYTF.